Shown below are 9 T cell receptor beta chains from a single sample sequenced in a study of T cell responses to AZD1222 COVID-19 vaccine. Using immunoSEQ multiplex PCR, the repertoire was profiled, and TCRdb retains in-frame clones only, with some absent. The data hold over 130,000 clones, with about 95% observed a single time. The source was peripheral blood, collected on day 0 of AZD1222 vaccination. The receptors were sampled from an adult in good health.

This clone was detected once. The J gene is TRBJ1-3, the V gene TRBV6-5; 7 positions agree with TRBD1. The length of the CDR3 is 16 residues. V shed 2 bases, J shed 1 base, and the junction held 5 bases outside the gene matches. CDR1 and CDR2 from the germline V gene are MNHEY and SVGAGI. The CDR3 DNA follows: TGTGCCAGCAGTTACACAACAGGGGAATCTGGAAACACCATATATTTT. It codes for CASSYTTGESGNTIYF.

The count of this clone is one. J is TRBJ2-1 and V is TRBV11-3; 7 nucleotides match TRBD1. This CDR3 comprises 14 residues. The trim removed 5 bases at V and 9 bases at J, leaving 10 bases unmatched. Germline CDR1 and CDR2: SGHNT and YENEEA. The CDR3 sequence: CASSPGTGDPEQFF. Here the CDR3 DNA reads TGTGCCAGCAGCCCCGGAACAGGGGACCCTGAGCAGTTCTTC. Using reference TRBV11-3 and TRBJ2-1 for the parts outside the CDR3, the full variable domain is EAGVVQSPRYKIIEKKQPVAFWCNPISGHNTLYWYLQNLGQGPELLIRYENEEAVDDSQLPKDRFSAERLKGVDSTLKIQPAELGDSAVYLCASSPGTGDPEQFFGPGTRLTVL.

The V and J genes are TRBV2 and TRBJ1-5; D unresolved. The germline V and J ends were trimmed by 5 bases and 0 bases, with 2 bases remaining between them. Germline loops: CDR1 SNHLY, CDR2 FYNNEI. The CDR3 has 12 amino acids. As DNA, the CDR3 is TGTGCCAGCAGTAATAGCAATCAGCCCCAGCATTTT. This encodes CASSNSNQPQHF.

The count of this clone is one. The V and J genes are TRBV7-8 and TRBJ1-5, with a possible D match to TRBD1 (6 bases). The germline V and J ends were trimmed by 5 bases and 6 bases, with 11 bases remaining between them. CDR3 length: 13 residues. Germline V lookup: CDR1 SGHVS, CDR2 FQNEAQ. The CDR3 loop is CASSLWGPQPQHF. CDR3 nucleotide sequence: TGTGCCAGCAGCCTGTGGGGGCCTCAGCCCCAGCATTTT.

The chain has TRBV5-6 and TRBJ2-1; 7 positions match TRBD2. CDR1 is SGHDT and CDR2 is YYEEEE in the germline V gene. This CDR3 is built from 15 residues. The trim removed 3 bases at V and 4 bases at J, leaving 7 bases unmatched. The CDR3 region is CASSWFGGRYNEQFF. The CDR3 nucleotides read TGTGCCAGCAGCTGGTTCGGGGGGAGGTACAATGAGCAGTTCTTC. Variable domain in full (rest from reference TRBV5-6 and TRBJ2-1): DAGVTQSPTHLIKTRGQQVTLRCSPKSGHDTVSWYQQALGQGPQFIFQYYEEEERQRGNFPDRFSGHQFPNYSSELNVNALLLGDSALYLCASSWFGGRYNEQFFGPGTRLTVL.

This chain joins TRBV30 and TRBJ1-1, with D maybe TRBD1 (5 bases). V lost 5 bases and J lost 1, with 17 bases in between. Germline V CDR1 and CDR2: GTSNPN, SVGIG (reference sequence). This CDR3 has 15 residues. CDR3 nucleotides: TGTGCCTGGTTATGGGGGAGATTGTCGAACACTGAAGCTTTCTTT. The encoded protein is CAWLWGRLSNTEAFF.

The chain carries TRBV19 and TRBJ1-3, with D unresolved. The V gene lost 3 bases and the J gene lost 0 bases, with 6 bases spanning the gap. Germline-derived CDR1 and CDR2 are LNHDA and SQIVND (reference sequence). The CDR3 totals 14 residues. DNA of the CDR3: TGTGCCAGTAGTATTCGGATCTCTGGAAACACCATATATTTT. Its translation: CASSIRISGNTIYF.

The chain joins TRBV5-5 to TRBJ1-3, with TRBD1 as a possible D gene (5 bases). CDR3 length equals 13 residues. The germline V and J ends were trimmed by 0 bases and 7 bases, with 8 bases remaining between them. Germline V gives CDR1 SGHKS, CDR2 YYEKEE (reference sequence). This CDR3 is CASSLVPGNTIYF. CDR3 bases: TGTGCCAGCAGCTTGGTTCCAGGGAACACCATATATTTT.

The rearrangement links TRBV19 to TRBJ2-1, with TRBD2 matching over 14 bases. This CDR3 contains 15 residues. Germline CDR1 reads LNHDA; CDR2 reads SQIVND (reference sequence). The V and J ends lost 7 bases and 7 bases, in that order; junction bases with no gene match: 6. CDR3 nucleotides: TGTGCCAGTACCATAGGACTAGCGGGGGGAAATGAGCAGTTCTTC. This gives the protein CASTIGLAGGNEQFF.